Listed below are T cell receptor beta chains from one sample, sequenced in a study of cytomegalovirus exposure and HLA in healthy donors. TCRdb's copy holds only in-frame clones and misses some; the assay was immunoSEQ multiplex PCR. The sample gives over 100,000 clones, approximately 79% of which show up once; over 4% is in the top ten. The sample comprised PBMCs. The receptors here all came from a man between 45 and 60 years old in good health and CMV-seropositive. Each CDR3 is given without its conserved first and last residue. Fields, in order: clone size, V gene, CDR3 length, CDR3 protein. Size tells how often a clone was seen (once, few, many) or the class of an expanded clone, and some rows leave it out.

>-|TRBV7-9|13
ASSGGTGGDYGYT
>-|TRBV19|12
ASLRQGTVYGYT
>-|TRBV5-4|14
ASSYSRTGRGTEAF
>-|TRBV7-9|12
ASRTDRGPDTQY
>-|TRBV6-5|14
ASSSLGGGWGTEAF
>once|TRBV14|13
ASSQARQGATEAF
>-|TRBV29-1|11
SVSLAGQETQY
>-|TRBV14|13
ASSRRTSGYNEQF
>-|TRBV7-9|13
ASSLDRDFSYEQY
>-|TRBV5-4|12
ASSVDGERNTIY
>-|TRBV29-1|9
SVGQVKGYT
>-|TRBV7-2|10
ASGGGRQPQH
>-|TRBV19|11
ASSMTFSYEQY
>-|TRBV28|13
ASSRGGAAQETQY
>-|TRBV2|13
ASSLGGGGSYGYT
>-|TRBV5-6|12
ASSWDRGWYGYT
>-|TRBV9|12
ASCREEGTGELF
>-|TRBV7-9|12
ASSHRGLGEKLF
>-|TRBV5-4|13
ASRPSQGGQETQY
>-|TRBV15|12
ATSRDRGYQPQH
>-|TRBV11-2|13
ASSLSGQLNTEAF
>-|TRBV7-2|13
ASSLYGGRNTEAF
>-|TRBV27|9
ASSDFYEQY
>-|TRBV7-9|15
ASSLDGWRGLDYEQY
>-|TRBV19|11
ASSTRGPNGYT
>-|TRBV20-1|9
SASFQETQY
>-|TRBV19|14
ASSIKRRDRTDTQY
>once|TRBV2|12
ASRSSGRAGELF
>few|TRBV5-1|11
ASSIQGQETQY
>-|TRBV7-2|13
ASSLQRGQGGGYT
>-|TRBV6-1|12
ASSERQGASGYT